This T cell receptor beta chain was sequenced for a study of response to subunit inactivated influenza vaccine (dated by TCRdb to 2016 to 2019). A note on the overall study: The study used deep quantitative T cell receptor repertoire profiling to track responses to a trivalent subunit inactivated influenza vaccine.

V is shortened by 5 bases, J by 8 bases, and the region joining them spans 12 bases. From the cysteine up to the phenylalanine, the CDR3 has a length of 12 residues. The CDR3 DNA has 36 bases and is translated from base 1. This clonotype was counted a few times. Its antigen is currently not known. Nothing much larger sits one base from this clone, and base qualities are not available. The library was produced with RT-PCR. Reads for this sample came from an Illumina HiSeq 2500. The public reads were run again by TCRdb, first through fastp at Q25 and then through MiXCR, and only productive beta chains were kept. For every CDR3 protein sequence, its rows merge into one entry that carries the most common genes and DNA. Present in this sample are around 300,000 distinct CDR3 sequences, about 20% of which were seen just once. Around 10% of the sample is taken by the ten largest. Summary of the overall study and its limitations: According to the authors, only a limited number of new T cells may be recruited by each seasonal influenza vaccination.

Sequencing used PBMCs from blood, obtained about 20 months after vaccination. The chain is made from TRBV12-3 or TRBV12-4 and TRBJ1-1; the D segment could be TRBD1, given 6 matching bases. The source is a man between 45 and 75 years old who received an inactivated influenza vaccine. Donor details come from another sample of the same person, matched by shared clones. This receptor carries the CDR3 CASSLTGGEAFF. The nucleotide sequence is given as TGTGCCAGCAGTCTGACAGGAGGGGAAGCTTTCTTT.